The 3 T cell receptor beta chains in this list originate from one sample, sequenced in a study of response to subunit inactivated influenza vaccine. TCRdb re-analysed the RT-PCR reads in MiXCR, keeping a single row per CDR3 protein. The profile covers 200,000 to 300,000 distinct CDR3 sequences, with 9% to 15% appearing a single time and about 7.8% taken by the ten largest. The sequenced sample was non-naive T cells sorted from PBMCs, obtained 14 to 15 days before vaccination. These TCRs come from a man aged 50 to 59 who received an inactivated influenza vaccine.

In this sample, this clonotype turned up many times. This chain links TRBV5-1 with TRBJ2-5, with D perhaps matching TRBD1 or TRBD2 (6 bases each). The CDR3 extends over 14 amino acids. Germline lookup yields CDR1 SGHRS and CDR2 YFSETQ. Trimming cost V 3 bases and J 2 bases, with 11 bases left between them. In DNA, the CDR3 is TGCGCCAGCAGCTGGGGGGCAGCTCAAGAGACCCAGTACTTC. Translated: CASSWGAAQETQYF.

This CDR3 reads CASSEYGSGNTIYF. The DNA of the CDR3 is TGTGCCAGCAGTGAGTACGGCTCTGGAAACACCATATATTTT. V gene TRBV2 combines with J gene TRBJ1-3; D gene unclear. The germline CDR1 and CDR2 sequences are SNHLY and FYNNEI. The CDR3 length is 14 residues. V was cut by 3 bases and J by 0 bases, with 6 bases left in between.

J is TRBJ2-2 and V is TRBV2; 7 nucleotides line up with TRBD2. CDR3 size: 15 residues. J lost 6 bases, V lost 7 bases, and 11 bases had no gene match. In germline, CDR1 is SNHLY, CDR2 FYNNEI. The DNA of the CDR3 is TGTGCCAGCAACCCCCTGGCGGGAGCTTCCGGGGAGCTGTTTTTT. Translating gives CASNPLAGASGELFF.